The 3 T cell receptor beta chains below were found in one sample sequenced in a study of beta chain features in type 1 diabetes. Since all of the isolated RNA was reverse transcribed, expressed TCRB transcripts were what got sequenced. Method: immunoSEQ multiplex PCR; TCRdb's copy keeps in-frame clones and lacks some. The sample lists around 500,000 clones, about an eighth occurring once. The sequenced material came from naive CD4+ T cells from blood. These receptors were collected from a woman under 30 in good health.

The gene calls are TRBV4-1 and TRBJ2-4; 7 bases are a match to TRBD1. This CDR3 comprises 15 residues. V trimming: 1 base; J trimming: 4 bases; junction bases outside the gene matches: 4. Germline CDR1 reads MGHRA; CDR2 reads YSYEKL. The CDR3 is CASSQGGTAKNIQYF. The CDR3 coding sequence is TGCGCCAGCAGCCAAGGGGGGACAGCGAAAAACATTCAGTACTTC.

This clone has more than one count but fewer than ten. V gene TRBV19 combines with J gene TRBJ1-1; possibly TRBD1 for D (5 bases). V lost 7 bases and J lost 1, with 19 bases in between. Germline V gene sequence: CDR1 LNHDA, CDR2 SQIVND (reference sequence). This CDR3 spans 16 amino acids. The CDR3 nucleotides read TGTGCCAGTATGTGGGGGACCTATCCGACGAACACTGAAGCTTTCTTT. Its protein is CASMWGTYPTNTEAFF. The whole variable domain, remainder taken from reference TRBV19 and TRBJ1-1, is DGGITQSPKYLFRKEGQNVTLSCEQNLNHDAMYWYRQDPGQGLRLIYYSQIVNDFQKGDIAEGYSVSREKKESFPLTVTSAQKNPTAFYLCASMWGTYPTNTEAFFGQGTRLTVV.

This clone was counted between two and nine times. The gene calls are TRBV29-1 and TRBJ1-2; no definite D call. CDR1 is SQVTM, CDR2 ANQGSEA, per germline. This CDR3 has 12 residues. Trimming cost V 3 bases and J 4 bases, with 9 bases left between them. Here the CDR3 reads CSVDLQTYGYTF. In nucleotides, the CDR3 is TGCAGCGTTGACTTACAGACCTATGGCTACACCTTC.